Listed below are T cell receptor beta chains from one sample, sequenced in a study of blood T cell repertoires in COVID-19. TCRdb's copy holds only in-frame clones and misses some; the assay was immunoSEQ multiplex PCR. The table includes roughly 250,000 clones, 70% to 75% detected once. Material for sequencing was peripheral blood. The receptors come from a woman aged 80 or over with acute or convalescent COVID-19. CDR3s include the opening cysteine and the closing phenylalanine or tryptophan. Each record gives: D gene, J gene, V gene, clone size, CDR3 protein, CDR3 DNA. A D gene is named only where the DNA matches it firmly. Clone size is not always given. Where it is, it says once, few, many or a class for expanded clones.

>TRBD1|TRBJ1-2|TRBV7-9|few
CASSSTGVHYGYTF
TGTGCCAGCAGCTCGACAGGGGTTCACTATGGCTACACCTTC
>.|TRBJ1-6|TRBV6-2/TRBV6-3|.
CASSYSVREGSPLHF
TGTGCCAGCAGTTACAGTGTCAGGGAAGGATCACCCCTCCACTTT
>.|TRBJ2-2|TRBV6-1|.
CASSGSSAGLATGELFF
TGTGCCAGCAGTGGCTCGTCCGCGGGGTTGGCCACCGGGGAGCTGTTTTTT
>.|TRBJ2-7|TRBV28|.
CASSWALYEQYF
TGTGCCAGCAGTTGGGCGTTGTACGAGCAGTACTTC
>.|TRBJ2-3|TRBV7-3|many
CASSLTGRRITDTQYF
TGTGCCAGCAGCTTAACGGGCAGACGGATCACAGATACGCAGTATTTT
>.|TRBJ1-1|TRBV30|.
CAWSTTGTEAFF
TGTGCCTGGAGTACCACCGGGACTGAAGCTTTCTTT
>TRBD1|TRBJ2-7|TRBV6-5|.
CARSTGGSYEQYF
TGTGCCAGATCGACAGGGGGCAGCTACGAGCAGTACTTC
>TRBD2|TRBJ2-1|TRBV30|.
CAWSTSGLYNEQFF
TGTGCCTGGAGCACTAGCGGGCTCTACAATGAGCAGTTCTTC
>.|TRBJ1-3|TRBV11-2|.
CASKLPGAWGNTIYF
TGTGCCAGCAAGTTACCGGGAGCCTGGGGAAACACCATATATTTT
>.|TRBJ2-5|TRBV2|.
CASSKGGEAQYF
TGTGCCAGCTCAAAAGGGGGAGAGGCCCAGTACTTC
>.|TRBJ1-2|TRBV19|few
CASSMGSITNYGYTF
TGTGCCAGTAGTATGGGCAGCATCACGAACTATGGCTACACCTTC